There are a few counts of the clone carrying this T cell receptor beta chain. Antigen: not known. This CDR3 is also generated by other DNA sequences in the sample. The CDR3 is 11 amino acids. The germline gives CDR1 SNHLY, CDR2 FYNNEI. V was pared by 6 bases and J by 4 bases, with 7 bases between. The record originates from a study of shared clonotypes between healthy human individuals. The study, taken as a whole, reports: Richness estimates generally favored naive over memory subsets.

It was at deep level that the assay was run. The repertoire was sequenced with immunoSEQ multiplex PCR; TCRdb's copy has only in-frame clones and lacks some. The repertoire includes 500,000 to 700,000 clones, 85% to 95% of them detected once, and over 0.1% sits in the top ten. Naive CD8 cells comprised CD45RO-negative, CCR7-positively selected cells, excluding terminally differentiated effector memory CD45RA+ cells. Sequenced material: naive CD8+ T cells sorted from blood. V and J are TRBV2 and TRBJ2-7; D is undetermined. The receptor was derived from a woman in her twenties or thirties in good health. CDR3 sequence reads: CASRTSYEQYF. DNA for the CDR3: TGTGCCAGCAGAACCTCTTACGAGCAGTACTTC.